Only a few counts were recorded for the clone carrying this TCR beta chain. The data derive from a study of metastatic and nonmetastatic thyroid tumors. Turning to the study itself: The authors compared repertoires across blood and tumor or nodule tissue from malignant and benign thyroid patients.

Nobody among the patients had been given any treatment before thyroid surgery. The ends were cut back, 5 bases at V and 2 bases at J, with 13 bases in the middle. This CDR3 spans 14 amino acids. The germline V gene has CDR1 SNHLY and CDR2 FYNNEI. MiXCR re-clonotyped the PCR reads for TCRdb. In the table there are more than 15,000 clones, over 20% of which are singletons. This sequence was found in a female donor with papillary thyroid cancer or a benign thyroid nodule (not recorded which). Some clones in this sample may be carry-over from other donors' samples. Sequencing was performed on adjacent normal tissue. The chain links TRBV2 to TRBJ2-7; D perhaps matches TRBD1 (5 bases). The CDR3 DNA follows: TGTGCCAGCAGTCCAAACACACAGGCCTACGAGCAGTACGTC. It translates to CASSPNTQAYEQYV.